This is a list of T cell receptor beta chains from one sample in a study of T cells after yellow fever vaccination. One entry per CDR3 protein results from TCRdb running MiXCR on the 5' RACE reads. Of 250,000 to 350,000 distinct CDR3 sequences listed, roughly 6.8% were seen once; the top ten hold 15% to 20%. Material: PBMCs, obtained about 41 days after the first yellow fever vaccination. The receptor source for this set is a man aged 18 to 29 who received the YFV17D yellow fever vaccine. Both conserved end residues are part of each CDR3. D genes are given only for firm matches. A row's size may be missing; if present it is once, few, many or a size class.

V: TRBV4-3
size: .
J: TRBJ1-6
D: TRBD1
CDR3: CASSGSDRGYNSPLHF
DNA: TGCGCCAGCAGCGGCTCGGACAGGGGATATAATTCACCCCTCCACTTT

V: TRBV18
size: .
J: TRBJ1-5
D: .
CDR3: CASSPDLNQPQHF
DNA: TGTGCCAGCTCACCAGACCTCAATCAGCCCCAGCATTTT

V: TRBV7-2
size: many
J: TRBJ2-4
D: TRBD1
CDR3: CASTPGQLNIQYF
DNA: TGTGCCAGCACCCCGGGACAGCTAAACATTCAGTACTTC

V: TRBV7-2
size: few
J: TRBJ2-2
D: .
CDR3: CASSFRTPGANTGELFF
DNA: TGTGCCAGCAGCTTCCGTACCCCCGGGGCGAACACCGGGGAGCTGTTTTTT

V: TRBV6-1
size: many
J: TRBJ1-2
D: TRBD1
CDR3: CASSTTGTGEGPYTF
DNA: TGTGCCAGCAGCACCACCGGGACAGGGGAAGGACCTTACACCTTC

V: TRBV11-2
size: many
J: TRBJ2-2
D: .
CDR3: CASSLVGGSTGELFF
DNA: TGTGCCAGCAGCTTAGTGGGGGGAAGCACCGGGGAGCTGTTTTTT

V: TRBV12-3/TRBV12-4
size: .
J: TRBJ1-1
D: .
CDR3: CASQRGGREAFF
DNA: TGTGCCAGTCAACGGGGGGGGCGCGAAGCTTTCTTT

V: TRBV19
size: many
J: TRBJ2-6
D: .
CDR3: CASSNTANSGANVLTF
DNA: TGTGCCAGTAGTAACACAGCGAACTCTGGGGCCAACGTCCTGACTTTC

V: TRBV7-2
size: many
J: TRBJ2-3
D: .
CDR3: CASSLWIPRDTQYF
DNA: TGTGCCAGCAGCCTTTGGATCCCCCGCGATACGCAGTATTTT

V: TRBV19
size: .
J: TRBJ1-2
D: TRBD1
CDR3: CASFDPGTGVLYGYTF
DNA: TGTGCCAGTTTTGACCCCGGGACAGGCGTCCTCTATGGCTACACCTTC

V: TRBV18
size: many
J: TRBJ2-7
D: TRBD1
CDR3: CASNPGQGVYEQYF
DNA: TGTGCCAGCAACCCGGGACAGGGTGTCTACGAGCAGTACTTC

V: TRBV7-2
size: .
J: TRBJ1-1
D: TRBD1
CDR3: CASSLWFRGTAVAFF
DNA: TGTGCCAGCAGCTTATGGTTCCGGGGGACAGCGGTGGCTTTCTTT

V: TRBV30
size: .
J: TRBJ1-1
D: .
CDR3: CAWSVWGHNTEAFF
DNA: TGTGCCTGGAGTGTCTGGGGGCACAACACTGAAGCTTTCTTT

V: TRBV5-1
size: .
J: TRBJ2-1
D: TRBD2
CDR3: CASSSWTSGGQNEQFF
DNA: TGCGCCAGCAGCTCCTGGACTAGCGGGGGTCAAAATGAGCAGTTCTTC

V: TRBV6-5
size: .
J: TRBJ1-5
D: .
CDR3: CASRYLSSNQPQHF
DNA: TGTGCCAGCAGGTACCTTAGTAGCAATCAGCCCCAGCATTTT

V: TRBV12-3/TRBV12-4
size: .
J: TRBJ2-1
D: .
CDR3: CASRPPEGGRHEQFF
DNA: TGTGCCAGCAGGCCCCCTGAGGGGGGAAGGCATGAGCAGTTCTTC

V: TRBV7-9
size: .
J: TRBJ2-1
D: .
CDR3: CASSLDNNEQFF
DNA: TGTGCCAGCAGCTTAGACAACAATGAGCAGTTCTTC

V: TRBV7-7
size: .
J: TRBJ2-5
D: .
CDR3: CASSFSGVETQYF
DNA: TGTGCCAGCAGCTTCTCAGGGGTGGAGACCCAGTACTTC

V: TRBV10-3
size: few
J: TRBJ1-5
D: .
CDR3: CAISGGAGAGNSNQPQHF
DNA: TGTGCCATCAGTGGAGGGGCTGGCGCCGGGAATAGCAATCAGCCCCAGCATTTT

V: TRBV18
size: .
J: TRBJ2-7
D: .
CDR3: CASSPFSGETIYEQYF
DNA: TGTGCCAGCTCCCCTTTTTCGGGGGAGACCATCTACGAGCAGTACTTC

V: TRBV5-1
size: .
J: TRBJ1-1
D: .
CDR3: CASRARNTEAFF
DNA: TGCGCCAGCAGGGCGAGGAACACTGAAGCTTTCTTT

V: TRBV7-2
size: few
J: TRBJ2-3
D: TRBD2
CDR3: CASSLMPSGVTDTQYF
DNA: TGTGCCAGCAGCTTAATGCCTAGCGGGGTCACAGATACGCAGTATTTT

V: TRBV12-3/TRBV12-4
size: many
J: TRBJ1-4
D: .
CDR3: CASSGGSSDEKLFF
DNA: TGTGCCAGCAGCGGGGGGAGCAGTGATGAAAAACTGTTTTTT

V: TRBV4-1
size: few
J: TRBJ2-5
D: TRBD2
CDR3: CASSRREGRVETQYF
DNA: TGCGCCAGCAGCCGTAGGGAGGGCAGGGTCGAGACCCAGTACTTC

V: TRBV30
size: few
J: TRBJ1-2
D: .
CDR3: CAWSSLGGPETGYTF
DNA: TGTGCCTGGAGTTCCTTGGGGGGACCCGAGACTGGCTACACCTTC

V: TRBV25-1
size: .
J: TRBJ1-2
D: .
CDR3: CASGKAGSNYGYTF
DNA: TGTGCCAGCGGCAAGGCAGGGTCAAACTATGGCTACACCTTC

V: TRBV20-1
size: few
J: TRBJ2-1
D: .
CDR3: CSARDFGRGREQFF
DNA: TGCAGTGCTAGAGATTTCGGGCGGGGGCGTGAGCAGTTCTTC

V: TRBV6-5
size: .
J: TRBJ2-3
D: .
CDR3: CASSYSSGAVDTQYF
DNA: TGTGCCAGCAGTTACTCGTCGGGGGCGGTAGATACGCAGTATTTT